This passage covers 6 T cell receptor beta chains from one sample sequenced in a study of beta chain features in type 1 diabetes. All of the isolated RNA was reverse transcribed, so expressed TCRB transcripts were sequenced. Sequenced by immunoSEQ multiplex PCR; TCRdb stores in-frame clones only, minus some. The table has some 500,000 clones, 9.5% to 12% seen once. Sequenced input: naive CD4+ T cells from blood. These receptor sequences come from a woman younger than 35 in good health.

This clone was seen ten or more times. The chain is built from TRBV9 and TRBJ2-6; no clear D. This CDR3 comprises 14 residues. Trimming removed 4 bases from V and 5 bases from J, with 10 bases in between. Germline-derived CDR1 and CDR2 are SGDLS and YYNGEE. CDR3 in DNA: TGTGCCAGCAGCCCAACAGTGAGGGCCAACGTCCTGACTTTC. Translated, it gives CASSPTVRANVLTF.

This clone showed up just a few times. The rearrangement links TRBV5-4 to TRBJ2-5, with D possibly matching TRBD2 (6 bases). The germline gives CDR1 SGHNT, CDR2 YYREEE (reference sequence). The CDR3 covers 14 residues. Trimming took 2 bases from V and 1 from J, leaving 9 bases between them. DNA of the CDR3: TGTGCCAGCAGCTTAGCGGGTCTCCAAGAGACCCAGTACTTC. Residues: CASSLAGLQETQYF.

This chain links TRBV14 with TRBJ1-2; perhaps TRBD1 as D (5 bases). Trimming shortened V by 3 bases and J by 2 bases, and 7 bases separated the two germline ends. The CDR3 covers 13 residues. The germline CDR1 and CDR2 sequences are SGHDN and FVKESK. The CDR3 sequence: CASSQGRNYGYTF. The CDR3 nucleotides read TGTGCCAGCAGCCAGGGACGGAACTATGGCTACACCTTC.

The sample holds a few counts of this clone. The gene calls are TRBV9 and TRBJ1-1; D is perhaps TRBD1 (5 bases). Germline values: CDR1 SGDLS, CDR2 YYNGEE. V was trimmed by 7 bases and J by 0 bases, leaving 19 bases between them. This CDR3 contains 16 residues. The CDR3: CASSGTAAIMNTEAFF. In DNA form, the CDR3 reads TGTGCCAGCTCCGGGACCGCAGCCATCATGAACACTGAAGCTTTCTTT.

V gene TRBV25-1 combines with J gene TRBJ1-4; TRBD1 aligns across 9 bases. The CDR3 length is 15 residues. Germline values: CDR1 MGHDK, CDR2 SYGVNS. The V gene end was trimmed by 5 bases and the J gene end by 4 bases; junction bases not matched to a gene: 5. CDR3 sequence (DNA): TGTGCCAGCAGTCATCCGGGACAGGGTAATGAAAAACTGTTTTTT. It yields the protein CASSHPGQGNEKLFF.

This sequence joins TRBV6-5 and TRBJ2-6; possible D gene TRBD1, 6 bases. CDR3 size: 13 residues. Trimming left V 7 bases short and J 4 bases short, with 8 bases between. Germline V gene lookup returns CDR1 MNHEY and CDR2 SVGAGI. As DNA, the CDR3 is TGTGCCAGCAAAGGACAGGGGGCCAACGTCCTGACTTTC. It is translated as CASKGQGANVLTF.